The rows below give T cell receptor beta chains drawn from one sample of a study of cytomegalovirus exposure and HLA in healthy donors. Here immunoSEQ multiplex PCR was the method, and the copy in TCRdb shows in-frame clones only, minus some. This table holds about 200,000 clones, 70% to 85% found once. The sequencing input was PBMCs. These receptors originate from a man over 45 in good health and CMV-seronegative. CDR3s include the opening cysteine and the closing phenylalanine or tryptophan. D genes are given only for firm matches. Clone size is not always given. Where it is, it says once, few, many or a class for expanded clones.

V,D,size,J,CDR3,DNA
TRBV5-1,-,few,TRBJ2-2,CASSLTSSDTGELFF,TGCGCCAGCAGCTTGACTAGCTCGGACACCGGGGAGCTGTTTTTT
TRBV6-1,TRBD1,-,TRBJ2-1,CASEARGLFNEQFF,TGTGCCAGCGAGGCCAGGGGGCTTTTCAATGAGCAGTTCTTC
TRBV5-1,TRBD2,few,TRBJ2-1,CASSLLGLAGYNEQFF,TGCGCCAGCAGCTTACTCGGACTAGCGGGATACAATGAGCAGTTCTTC
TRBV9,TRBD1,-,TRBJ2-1,CASSVVNGTGGRYNEQFF,TGTGCCAGCAGCGTAGTGAATGGGACAGGGGGTAGGTACAATGAGCAGTTCTTC
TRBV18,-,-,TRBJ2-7,CASSPLPLDEQYF,TGTGCCAGCTCACCTCTTCCTCTCGACGAGCAGTACTTC
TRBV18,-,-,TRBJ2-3,CASSQEIQADTQYF,TGTGCCAGCTCACAGGAGATTCAAGCCGATACGCAGTATTTT
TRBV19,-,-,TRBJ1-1,CASSIDGRQGTEAFF,TGTGCCAGTAGTATAGATGGAAGGCAGGGCACTGAAGCTTTCTTT
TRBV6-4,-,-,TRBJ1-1,CASRDSPSTFF,TGTGCCAGCAGAGACAGCCCTTCAACTTTCTTT
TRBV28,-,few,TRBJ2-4,CASSFAGEGRGNIQYF,TGTGCCAGCAGTTTCGCCGGGGAGGGGAGGGGGAACATTCAGTACTTC
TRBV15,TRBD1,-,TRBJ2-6,CATSSTGTGSGANVLTF,TGTGCCACCAGCAGTACCGGGACAGGGTCTGGGGCCAACGTCCTGACTTTC
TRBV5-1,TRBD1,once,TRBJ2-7,CASSFGRQGGF,TGCGCCAGCAGCTTTGGCCGACAGGGCGGATTC
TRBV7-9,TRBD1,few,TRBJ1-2,CASSPDRAGGDGYTF,TGTGCCAGCAGCCCAGACAGGGCCGGCGGGGATGGCTACACCTTC
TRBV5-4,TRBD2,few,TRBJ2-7,CASSLWASGRVSYEQYF,TGTGCCAGCAGCTTGTGGGCTAGCGGGAGGGTATCCTACGAGCAGTACTTC
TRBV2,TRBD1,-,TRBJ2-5,CASSYGQGREETQYF,TGTGCCAGCAGTTATGGACAGGGGAGGGAGGAGACCCAGTACTTC
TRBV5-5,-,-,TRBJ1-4,CASSLETESWEKLFF,TGTGCCAGCAGCTTGGAAACAGAGAGTTGGGAAAAACTGTTTTTT
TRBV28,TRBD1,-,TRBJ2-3,CASSGQEITDTQYF,TGTGCCAGCTCGGGACAGGAGATCACAGATACGCAGTATTTT
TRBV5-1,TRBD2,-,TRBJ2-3,CASSLSAGGYTDTQYF,TGCGCCAGCAGCTTGAGTGCGGGAGGGTACACAGATACGCAGTATTTT
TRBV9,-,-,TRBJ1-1,CASSADAGAAVTEAFF,TGTGCCAGCAGCGCCGACGCAGGGGCCGCGGTGACTGAAGCTTTCTTT
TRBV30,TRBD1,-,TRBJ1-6,CAWSEGQGNSPLHF,TGTGCCTGGTCCGAAGGACAGGGTAATTCACCCCTCCACTTT
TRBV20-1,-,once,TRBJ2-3,CSAMTKDTQYF,TGCAGTGCTATGACTAAAGATACGCAGTATTTT
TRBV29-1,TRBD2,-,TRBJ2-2,CSVEGLAGMNTGELFF,TGCAGCGTTGAGGGACTAGCGGGAATGAACACCGGGGAGCTGTTTTTT
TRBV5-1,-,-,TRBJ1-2,CASSQTGGTNYGYTF,TGCGCCAGCAGCCAGACAGGTGGGACTAACTATGGCTACACCTTC
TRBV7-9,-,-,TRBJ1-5,CASSREGPQPQHF,TGTGCCAGCAGCCGGGAGGGTCCTCAGCCCCAGCATTTT
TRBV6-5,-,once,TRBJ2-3,CASKQAPSTDTQYF,TGTGCCAGCAAGCAGGCCCCCAGCACAGATACGCAGTATTTT
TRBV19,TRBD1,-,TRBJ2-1,CASRSDRGYNEQFF,TGTGCCAGTAGGTCGGACAGGGGATACAATGAGCAGTTCTTC
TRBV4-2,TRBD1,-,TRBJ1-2,CASSQEGQVDGGYTF,TGTGCCAGCAGCCAAGAGGGACAGGTGGATGGGGGCTACACCTTC
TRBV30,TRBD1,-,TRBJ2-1,CAWSVDRVLDNEQFF,TGTGCCTGGAGTGTAGACAGGGTCTTGGACAATGAGCAGTTCTTC
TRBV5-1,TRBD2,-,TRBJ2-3,CASSFTSGIWDTQYF,TGCGCCAGCAGCTTTACTAGCGGGATATGGGATACGCAGTATTTT
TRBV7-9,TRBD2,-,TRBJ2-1,CASSPPQRGYNEQFF,TGTGCCAGCAGCCCTCCCCAGCGGGGTTACAATGAGCAGTTCTTC
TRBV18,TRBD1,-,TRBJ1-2,CASSPGQTTNYGYTF,TGTGCCAGCTCACCGGGACAGACTACCAACTATGGCTACACCTTC
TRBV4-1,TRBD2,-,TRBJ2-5,CASSQEGLAGGPSQETQYF,TGCGCCAGCAGCCAAGAGGGACTAGCGGGAGGGCCTAGCCAAGAGACCCAGTACTTC
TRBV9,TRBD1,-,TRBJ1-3,CASSAQTGRGDTIYF,TGTGCCAGCAGCGCCCAGACAGGGCGTGGGGACACCATATATTTT
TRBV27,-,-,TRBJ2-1,CASSPALALSYNEQFF,TGTGCCAGCAGTCCCGCACTAGCCCTCTCCTACAATGAGCAGTTCTTC
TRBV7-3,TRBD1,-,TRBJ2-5,CASSLKGQGGEETQYF,TGTGCCAGCAGCTTAAAGGGACAGGGAGGGGAGGAGACCCAGTACTTC
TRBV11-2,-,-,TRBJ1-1,CASSLPLVTEAFF,TGTGCCAGCAGCTTACCCTTAGTCACTGAAGCTTTCTTT
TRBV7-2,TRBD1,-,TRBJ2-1,CASSLAVGTGGNEQFF,TGTGCCAGCAGCTTAGCTGTCGGGACAGGGGGCAATGAGCAGTTCTTC
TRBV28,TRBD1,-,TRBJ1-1,CASSLGRGYGTEAFF,TGTGCCAGCAGTCTAGGCAGGGGGTATGGCACTGAAGCTTTCTTT
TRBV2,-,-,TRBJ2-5,CASSPPNRETQYF,TGTGCCAGCAGTCCGCCAAACAGGGAGACCCAGTACTTC
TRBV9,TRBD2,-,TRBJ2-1,CASSVVPSGSAYNEQFF,TGTGCCAGCAGCGTAGTTCCTAGCGGTTCCGCCTACAATGAGCAGTTCTTC
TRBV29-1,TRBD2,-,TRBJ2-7,CSAYSGRAHEQYF,TGCAGCGCATATAGCGGGAGAGCCCACGAGCAGTACTTC
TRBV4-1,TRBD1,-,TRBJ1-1,CASSTRTGMNTEAFF,TGCGCCAGCAGCACCCGGACAGGAATGAACACTGAAGCTTTCTTT
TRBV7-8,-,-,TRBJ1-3,CASSLAGVGNTIYF,TGTGCCAGCAGCTTAGCAGGGGTTGGAAACACCATATATTTT